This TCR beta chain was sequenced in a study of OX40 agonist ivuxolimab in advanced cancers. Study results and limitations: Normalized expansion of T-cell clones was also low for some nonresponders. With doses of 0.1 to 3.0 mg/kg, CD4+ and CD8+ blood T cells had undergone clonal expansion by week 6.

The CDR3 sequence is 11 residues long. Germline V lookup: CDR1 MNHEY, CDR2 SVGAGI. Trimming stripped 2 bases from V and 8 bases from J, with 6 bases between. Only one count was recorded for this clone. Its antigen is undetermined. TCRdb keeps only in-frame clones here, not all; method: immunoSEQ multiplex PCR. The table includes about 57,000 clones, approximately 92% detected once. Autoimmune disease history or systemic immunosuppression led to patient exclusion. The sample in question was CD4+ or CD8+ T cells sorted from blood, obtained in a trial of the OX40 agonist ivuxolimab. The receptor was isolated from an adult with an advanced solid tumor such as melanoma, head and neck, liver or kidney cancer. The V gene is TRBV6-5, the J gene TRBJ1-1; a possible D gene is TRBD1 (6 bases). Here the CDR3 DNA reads TGTGCCAGCAGTTACAGGGGGGAAGCTTTCTTT. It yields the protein CASSYRGEAFF.